This record covers a single T cell receptor beta chain. Antigen specificity is unknown. Generated by immunoSEQ multiplex PCR, the TCRdb table keeps only in-frame clones and is missing some. The sample includes 100,000 to 150,000 clones, approximately 87% of them seen just once. V shed 5 bases and J 4 bases; nucleotides not matched to a gene: 6. Germline CDR1 LNHDA, CDR2 SQIVND (reference sequence). This CDR3 is built from 14 residues. The data stem from a study of T cell responses to AZD1222 COVID-19 vaccine. Study at large: Both about-4-week and about-12-week second-dose recipients were combined.

Study results and caveats: Across the whole spike, CD4 TCRs peaked at regions 160-218 and 743-854. Targeting of unmutated variant regions was reportedly seen in nearly half of spike-specific TCRs.

The specimen was peripheral blood, collected on day 0 of AZD1222 vaccination. V usage is TRBV19 and J usage is TRBJ1-1; TRBD1 agrees at 8 bases. The receptor's source is an adult in good health. CDR3 nucleotide sequence: TGTGCCAGTAGTTTTGGACAGGGTGGCACTGAAGCTTTCTTT. Residues: CASSFGQGGTEAFF.